This TCR beta chain was identified during a study of T-cell reconstitution after alpha-beta-depleted transplantation in children. This clonotype was counted many times. J lost 5 bases, V lost 10 bases, and 9 bases had no gene match. The CDR3 is 13 residues long. CDR1 is SGHRS, CDR2 YFSETQ, per germline. It was with unique molecular identifiers that the TCRbeta library was prepared. TCRdb redid the calling of the PCR reads with MiXCR, one entry per CDR3 protein. The repertoire includes roughly 670,000 distinct CDR3 sequences, 13% of them detected once, and 0.79% sits in the top ten. The sequencing here drew on PBMCs, taken before TCRalphabeta/CD19-depleted stem cell transplant. This chain links TRBV5-1 with TRBJ2-1, with 7 bases identical to TRBD1. This receptor was obtained from a girl aged 2 to 9 with congenital amegakaryocytic thrombocytopenia, due to receive a stem cell transplant. In DNA, the CDR3 is TGCGCCTCCCGGGACAGCCCACACAATGAGCAGTTCTTC. This encodes CASRDSPHNEQFF.